This TCR beta chain originates from a study of spatial heterogeneity in lung cancer. Overall study: Matched bulk RNA-seq yielded a T cell module score, and TCR transcript counts in tumor regions correlated strongly with that score. Overall study results and limits: Tumoral mutation counts were tracked by counts of expanded intratumoral alpha and beta TCRs. Ubiquitous and regional nonsynonymous mutation counts were tracked by ubiquitous and regional expanded TCR counts, respectively.

For this clonotype: Its antigen is still unknown.

As to time point: sample taken at primary tumor resection. The study sequenced unsorted whole RNA from tumor, nontumor lung or frozen PBMC. The CDR3 totals 14 residues. The V gene lost 4 bases and the J gene lost 0 bases, with 12 bases spanning the gap. From germline, CDR1 is DFQATT and CDR2 SNEGSKA (reference sequence). Each TCR cDNA molecule carried a unique molecular identifier. TCRdb reanalysed the 5' RACE reads using MiXCR and keeps one entry per CDR3 protein. The repertoire holds about 9,600 distinct CDR3 sequences, with about 9.3% as singletons. The sample here was lung tumor tissue, taken at surgery. The source of this sequence is a female donor with early-stage non-small cell lung cancer. The J gene is TRBJ1-1, the V gene TRBV20-1; D is uncertain. CDR3 region: CSATREGLNTEAFF. Here the CDR3 DNA reads TGCAGTGCTACCCGGGAAGGGCTGAACACTGAAGCTTTCTTT.